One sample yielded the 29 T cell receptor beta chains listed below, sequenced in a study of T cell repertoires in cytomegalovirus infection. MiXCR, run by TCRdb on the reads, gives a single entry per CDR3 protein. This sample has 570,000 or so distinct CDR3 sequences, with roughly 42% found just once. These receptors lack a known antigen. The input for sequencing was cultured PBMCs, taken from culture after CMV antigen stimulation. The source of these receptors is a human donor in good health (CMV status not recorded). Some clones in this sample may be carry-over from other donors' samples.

In nucleotides, the CDR3 is TGTGCCATCAGTGAGTCTGACAGGGGCCCAGATACGCAGTATTTT. It codes for CAISESDRGPDTQYF. V gene TRBV10-3 combines with J gene TRBJ2-3; 8 bases align to TRBD1. CDR3 length equals 15 residues. Per germline, CDR1 ENHRY and CDR2 SYGVKD. V lost 0 bases, J lost 4 bases, and 3 bases stayed unmatched.

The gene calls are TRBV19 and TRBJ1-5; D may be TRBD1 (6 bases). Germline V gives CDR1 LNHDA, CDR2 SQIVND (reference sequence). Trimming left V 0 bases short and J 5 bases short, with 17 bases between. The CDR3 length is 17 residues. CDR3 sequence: CASSIDPDRYLHQPQHF. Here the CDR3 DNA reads TGTGCCAGTAGTATAGATCCCGACAGGTATCTGCATCAGCCCCAGCATTTT.

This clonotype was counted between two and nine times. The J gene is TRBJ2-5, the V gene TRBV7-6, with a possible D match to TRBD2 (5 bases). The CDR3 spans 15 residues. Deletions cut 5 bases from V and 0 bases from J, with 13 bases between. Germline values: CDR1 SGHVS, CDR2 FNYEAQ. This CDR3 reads CASSTQPGNQETQYF. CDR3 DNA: TGTGCCAGCAGCACACAACCGGGGAACCAAGAGACCCAGTACTTC.

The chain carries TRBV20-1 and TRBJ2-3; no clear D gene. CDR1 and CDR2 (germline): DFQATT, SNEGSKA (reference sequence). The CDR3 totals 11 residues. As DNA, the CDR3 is TGCAGCGCGTTACGCACAGATACGCAGTATTTT. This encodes CSALRTDTQYF.

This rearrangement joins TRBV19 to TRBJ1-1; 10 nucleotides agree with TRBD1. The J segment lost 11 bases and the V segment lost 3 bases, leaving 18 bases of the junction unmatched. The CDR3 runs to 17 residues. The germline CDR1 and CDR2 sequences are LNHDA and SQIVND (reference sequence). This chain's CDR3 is CASSMDWDRGREIPAFF. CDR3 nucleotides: TGTGCCAGTAGTATGGATTGGGACAGGGGACGCGAAATCCCGGCTTTCTTT.

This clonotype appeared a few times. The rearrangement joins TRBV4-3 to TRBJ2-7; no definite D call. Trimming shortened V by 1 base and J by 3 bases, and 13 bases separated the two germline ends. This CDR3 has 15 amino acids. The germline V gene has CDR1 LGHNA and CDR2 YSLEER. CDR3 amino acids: CASSQGLVVHYEQYF. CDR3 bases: TGCGCCAGCAGCCAAGGTTTGGTAGTCCACTACGAGCAGTACTTC.

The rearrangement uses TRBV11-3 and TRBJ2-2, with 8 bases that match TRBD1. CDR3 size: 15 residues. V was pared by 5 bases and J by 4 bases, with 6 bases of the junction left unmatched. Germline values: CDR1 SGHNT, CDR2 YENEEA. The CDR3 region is CASSRLTGVTGELFF. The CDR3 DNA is TGTGCCAGCAGCCGTCTGACAGGGGTCACCGGGGAGCTGTTTTTT.

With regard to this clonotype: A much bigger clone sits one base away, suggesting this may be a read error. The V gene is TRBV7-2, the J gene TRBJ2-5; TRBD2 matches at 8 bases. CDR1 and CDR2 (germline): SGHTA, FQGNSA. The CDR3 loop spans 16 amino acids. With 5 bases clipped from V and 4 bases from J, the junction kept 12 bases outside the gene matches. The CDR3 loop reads CASSPVELAVGETQYF. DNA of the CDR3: TGTGCCAGCAGCCCAGTGGAACTAGCGGTCGGAGAGACCCAGTACTTC.

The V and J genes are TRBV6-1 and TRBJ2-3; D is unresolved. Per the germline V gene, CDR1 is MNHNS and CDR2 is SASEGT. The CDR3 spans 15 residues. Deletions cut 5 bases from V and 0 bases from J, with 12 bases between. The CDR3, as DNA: TGTGCCAGCAGTTCTAGGGCGACTAGCACAGATACGCAGTATTTT. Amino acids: CASSSRATSTDTQYF.

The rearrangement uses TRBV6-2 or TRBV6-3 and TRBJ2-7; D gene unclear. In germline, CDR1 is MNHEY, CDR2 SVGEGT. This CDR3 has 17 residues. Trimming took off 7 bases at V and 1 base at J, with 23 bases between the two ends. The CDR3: CASTLAFDGAGSYEQYF. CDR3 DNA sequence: TGTGCCAGCACCTTAGCCTTTGACGGCGCCGGGTCCTACGAGCAGTACTTC.

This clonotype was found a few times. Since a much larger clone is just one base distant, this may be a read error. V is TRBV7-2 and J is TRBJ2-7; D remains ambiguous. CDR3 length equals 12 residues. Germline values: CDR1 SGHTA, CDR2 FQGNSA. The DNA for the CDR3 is TGTGCCAGCAGCTTAGACTCCCACGAGCAGTACTTC. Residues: CASSLDSHEQYF.

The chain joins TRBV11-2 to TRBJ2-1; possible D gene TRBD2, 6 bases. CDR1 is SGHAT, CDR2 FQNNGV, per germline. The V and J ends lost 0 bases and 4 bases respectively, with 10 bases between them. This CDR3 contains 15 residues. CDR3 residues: CASSLDPGVYNEQFF. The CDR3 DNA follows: TGTGCCAGCAGCTTAGACCCGGGGGTGTACAATGAGCAGTTCTTC.

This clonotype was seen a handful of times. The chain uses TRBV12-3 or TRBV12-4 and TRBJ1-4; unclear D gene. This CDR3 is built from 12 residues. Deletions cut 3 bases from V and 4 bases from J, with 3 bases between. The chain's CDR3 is CASSLGNEKLFF. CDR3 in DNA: TGTGCCAGCAGTTTGGGTAATGAAAAACTGTTTTTT.

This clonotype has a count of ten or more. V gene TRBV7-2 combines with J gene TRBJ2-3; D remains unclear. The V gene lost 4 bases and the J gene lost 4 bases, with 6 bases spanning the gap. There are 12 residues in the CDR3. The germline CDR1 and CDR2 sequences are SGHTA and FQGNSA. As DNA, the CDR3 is TGTGCCAGCAGCTCCGGTTCAGATACGCAGTATTTT. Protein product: CASSSGSDTQYF.

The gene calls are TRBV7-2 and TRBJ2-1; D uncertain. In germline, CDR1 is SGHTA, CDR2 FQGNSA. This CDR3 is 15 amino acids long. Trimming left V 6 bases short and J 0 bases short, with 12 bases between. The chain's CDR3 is CASRPPGSSYNEQFF. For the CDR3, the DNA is TGTGCCAGCAGGCCTCCGGGCTCCTCCTACAATGAGCAGTTCTTC.

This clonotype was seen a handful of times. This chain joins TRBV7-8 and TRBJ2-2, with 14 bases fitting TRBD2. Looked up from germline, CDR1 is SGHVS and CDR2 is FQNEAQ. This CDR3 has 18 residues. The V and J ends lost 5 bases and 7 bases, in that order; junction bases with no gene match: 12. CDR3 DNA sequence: TGTGCCAGCAGCCCGCGACTAGCGGGGGGGCCCGGGTACGGGGAGCTGTTTTTT. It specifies CASSPRLAGGPGYGELFF.

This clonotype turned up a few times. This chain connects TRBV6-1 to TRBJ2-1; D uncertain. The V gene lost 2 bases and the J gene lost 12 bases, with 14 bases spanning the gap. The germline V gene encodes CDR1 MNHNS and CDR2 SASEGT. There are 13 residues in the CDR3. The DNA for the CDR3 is TGTGCCAGCAGTGAATTAGGCGGAATTTTGCAGTTCTTC. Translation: CASSELGGILQFF.

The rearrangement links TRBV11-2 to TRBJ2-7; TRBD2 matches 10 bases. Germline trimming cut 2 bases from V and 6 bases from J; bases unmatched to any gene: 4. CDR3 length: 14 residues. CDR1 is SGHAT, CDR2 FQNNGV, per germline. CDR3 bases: TGTGCCAGCAGCTTACTAGCGGGAGCGGTCGAGCAGTACTTC. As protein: CASSLLAGAVEQYF.

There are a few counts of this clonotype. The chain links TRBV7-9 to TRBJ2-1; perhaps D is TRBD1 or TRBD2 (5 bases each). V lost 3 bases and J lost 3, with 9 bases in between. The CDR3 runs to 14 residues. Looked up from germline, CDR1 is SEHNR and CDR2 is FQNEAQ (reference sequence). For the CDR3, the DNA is TGTGCCAGCAGCTTGCCTGGGGGCTACAATGAGCAGTTCTTC. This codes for CASSLPGGYNEQFF.

The CDR3 is CASRPGRDTGELFF. The DNA of the CDR3 is TGTGCCAGCAGACCGGGTAGGGACACCGGGGAGCTGTTTTTT. The rearrangement uses TRBV12-3 or TRBV12-4 and TRBJ2-2, with D uncertain. CDR3 length: 14 residues. V lost 6 bases to trimming and J lost 3 bases, with 11 bases between them.

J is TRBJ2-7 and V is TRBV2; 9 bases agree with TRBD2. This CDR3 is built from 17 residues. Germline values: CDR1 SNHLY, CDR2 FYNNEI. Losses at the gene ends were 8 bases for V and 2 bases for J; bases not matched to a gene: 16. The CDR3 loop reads CASHPGLAGRPPYEQYF. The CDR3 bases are TGTGCCAGCCACCCGGGGCTAGCGGGGCGTCCCCCCTACGAGCAGTACTTC.

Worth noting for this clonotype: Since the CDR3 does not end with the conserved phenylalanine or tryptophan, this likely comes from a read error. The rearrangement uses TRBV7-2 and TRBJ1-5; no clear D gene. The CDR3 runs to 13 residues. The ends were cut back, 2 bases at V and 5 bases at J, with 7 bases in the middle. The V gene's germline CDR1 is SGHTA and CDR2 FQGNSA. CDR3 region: CASSLMRYQPQHL. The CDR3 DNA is TGTGCCAGCAGCTTAATGAGATATCAGCCCCAGCATTTG.

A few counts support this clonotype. In nucleotides, the CDR3 is TGTGCCAGCAGCAAACAGGGAAGTATCGTCGATGAGCAGTTCTTC. Its protein product is CASSKQGSIVDEQFF. This chain connects TRBV7-8 to TRBJ2-1; D perhaps matches TRBD1 (6 bases). V lost 5 bases to trimming and J lost 8 bases, with 19 bases between them. The CDR3 has 15 amino acids. CDR1 is SGHVS and CDR2 is FQNEAQ in the germline V gene.

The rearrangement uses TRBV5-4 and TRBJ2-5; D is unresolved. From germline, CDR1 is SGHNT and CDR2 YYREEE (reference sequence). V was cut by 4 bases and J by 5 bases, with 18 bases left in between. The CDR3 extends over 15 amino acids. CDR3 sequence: CASSNLDSGFETQYF. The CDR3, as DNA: TGTGCCAGCAGCAACCTGGATTCGGGTTTCGAGACCCAGTACTTC.

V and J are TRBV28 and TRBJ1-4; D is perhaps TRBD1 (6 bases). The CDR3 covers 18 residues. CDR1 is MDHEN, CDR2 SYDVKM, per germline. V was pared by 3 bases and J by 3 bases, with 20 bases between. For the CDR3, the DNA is TGTGCCAGCAGTTTCCCGTCCGGGGGCTCGCCCCCTAATGAAAAACTGTTTTTT. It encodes CASSFPSGGSPPNEKLFF.

CDR3 in amino acids: CASSIGQPTDTQYF. As DNA, the CDR3 is TGTGCCAGTAGTATTGGCCAGCCCACAGATACGCAGTATTTT. This chain links TRBV19 with TRBJ2-3; no clear D. Looked up from germline, CDR1 is LNHDA and CDR2 is SQIVND (reference sequence). Deletions cut 3 bases from V and 2 bases from J, with 9 bases between. This CDR3 has 14 residues.

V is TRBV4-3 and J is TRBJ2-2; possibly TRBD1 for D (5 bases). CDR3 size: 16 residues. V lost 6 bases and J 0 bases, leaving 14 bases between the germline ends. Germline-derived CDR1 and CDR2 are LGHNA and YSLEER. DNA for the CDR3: TGCGCCAGCAGTCCAAGGGGCCAAGCGAACACCGGGGAGCTGTTTTTT. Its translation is CASSPRGQANTGELFF.

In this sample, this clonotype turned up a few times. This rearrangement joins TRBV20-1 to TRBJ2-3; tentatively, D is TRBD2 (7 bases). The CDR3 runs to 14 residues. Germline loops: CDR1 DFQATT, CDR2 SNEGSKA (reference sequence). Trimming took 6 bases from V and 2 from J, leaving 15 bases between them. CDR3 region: CSALRGASTDTQYF. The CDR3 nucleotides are TGCAGTGCCCTTCGGGGGGCCTCCACAGATACGCAGTATTTT.

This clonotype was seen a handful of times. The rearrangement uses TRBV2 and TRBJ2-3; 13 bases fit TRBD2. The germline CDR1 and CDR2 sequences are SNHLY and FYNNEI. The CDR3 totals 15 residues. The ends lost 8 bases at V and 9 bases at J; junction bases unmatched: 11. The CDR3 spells CASLGGTSGEGTQYF. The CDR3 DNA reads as TGTGCCAGCCTGGGTGGGACTAGCGGGGAGGGGACGCAGTATTTT.